The 20 T cell receptor beta chains below come from one sample, sequenced in a study of cytomegalovirus exposure and HLA in healthy donors. A multiplex PCR was run with 60 Vbeta primers and 13 Jbeta primers. Generated by immunoSEQ multiplex PCR, the TCRdb table keeps only in-frame clones and is missing some. The sample shows about 110,000 clones, approximately 81% of them seen only once. The specimen sequenced was PBMCs. The source of these receptors is a woman between 25 and 40 years old in good health and CMV-seronegative.

J is TRBJ2-2 and V is TRBV9; 8 bases align to TRBD2. Germline assignment: CDR1 SGDLS and CDR2 YYNGEE. This CDR3 has 16 residues. Trimming took 3 bases from V and 3 from J; bases not matched to a gene: 7. In DNA form, the CDR3 reads TGTGCCAGCAGCGCGGGAGCGGGAGTAGACACCGGGGAGCTGTTTTTT. Residues: CASSAGAGVDTGELFF.

The V gene is TRBV5-4, the J gene TRBJ2-3; 10 bases agree with TRBD1. With 0 bases clipped from V and 1 base from J, the junction kept 2 bases outside the gene matches. The germline V gene encodes CDR1 SGHNT and CDR2 YYREEE (reference sequence). The CDR3 contains 16 residues. The CDR3 reads CASSLGGTGGTDTQYF. CDR3 DNA sequence: TGTGCCAGCAGCTTGGGGGGGACAGGGGGCACAGATACGCAGTATTTT.

The rearrangement joins TRBV27 to TRBJ2-3; 9 nucleotides align to TRBD1. Germline CDR1 is MNHEY and CDR2 is SMNVEV (reference sequence). CDR3 length equals 15 residues. The V gene end was trimmed by 5 bases and the J gene end by 5 bases; junction bases not matched to a gene: 8. The CDR3 spells CASSTGTGRGDTQYF. CDR3 in DNA: TGTGCCAGCAGTACCGGGACAGGGAGGGGAGATACGCAGTATTTT.

The chain joins TRBV21-1 to TRBJ1-5; no check of the table's D call, TRBD1, against the DNA was made. TRBV21-1 is a pseudogene. CDR3 length: 17 amino acids. The CDR3 region is CASSSRALTGGGEPQHF. The CDR3 DNA reads TGTGCCAGCAGCTCCCGAGCCTTGACAGGGGGCGGGGAGCCCCAGCATTTT.

This clone was counted only a few times. This rearrangement joins TRBV28 to TRBJ1-6; TRBD1 matches 9 bases. Per the germline V gene, CDR1 is MDHEN and CDR2 is SYDVKM. V gave up 7 bases and J gave up 7 bases; unmatched junction bases: 8. The CDR3 contains 15 residues. CDR3 nucleotide sequence: TGTGCCAGCAAGCCTCTGGGACAGGGAAATTCACCCCTCCACTTT. This translates into CASKPLGQGNSPLHF.

This chain joins TRBV4-1 and TRBJ2-3; 8 bases are shared with TRBD2. The germline CDR1 and CDR2 sequences are MGHRA and YSYEKL. With 5 bases clipped from V and 2 bases from J, the junction kept 6 bases outside the gene matches. This CDR3 is 15 amino acids long. The CDR3 nucleotides are TGCGCCAGCAGCAAAAGAGCGGGAGACACAGATACGCAGTATTTT. It is translated as CASSKRAGDTDTQYF.

V and J are TRBV7-6 and TRBJ2-5; no reliable D call. V was pared by 1 base and J by 5 bases, with 8 bases between. This CDR3 is 13 amino acids long. Germline V gene data show CDR1 as SGHVS and CDR2 as FNYEAQ. The CDR3 is CASSLGHTETQYF. The CDR3 DNA sequence: TGTGCCAGCAGCTTAGGGCATACGGAGACCCAGTACTTC.

CDR3 DNA: TGTGCCAGCAGTTTATGGGCGAGCTTCGGGGATGGCTACACCTTC. The encoded protein is CASSLWASFGDGYTF. The chain has TRBV28 and TRBJ1-2; D not certain. V was shortened by 0 bases and J by 6 bases, with 14 bases between the two germline ends. CDR3 length: 15 residues. From germline, CDR1 is MDHEN and CDR2 SYDVKM.

The V and J genes are TRBV5-1 and TRBJ2-2, with D tentatively TRBD1 (5 bases). Germline V lookup: CDR1 SGHRS, CDR2 YFSETQ. Trimming took 4 bases from V and 4 from J, leaving 17 bases between them. There are 16 residues in the CDR3. This CDR3 is CASSLSTRGATGELFF. The CDR3 DNA sequence: TGCGCCAGCAGCCTGTCAACAAGGGGCGCCACCGGGGAGCTGTTTTTT.

The CDR3 DNA reads as TGCGCCAGCAGTGACCAGGATCGTGGCTACACCTTC. Protein: CASSDQDRGYTF. V and J are TRBV10-1 and TRBJ1-2; no clear D gene. The germline gives CDR1 WNHNN, CDR2 SYGVQD (reference sequence). V gave up 3 bases and J gave up 7 bases, with 9 bases separating them. The CDR3 contains 12 residues.

The rearrangement uses TRBV5-1 and TRBJ2-6; no clear D. This CDR3 is 16 amino acids long. V was trimmed by 0 bases and J by 2 bases, leaving 9 bases between them. The germline gives CDR1 SGHRS, CDR2 YFSETQ. The CDR3 coding sequence is TGCGCCAGCAGCTTGGACACAGTCCCTGGGGCCAACGTCCTGACTTTC. Protein: CASSLDTVPGANVLTF.

The rearrangement joins TRBV6-5 to TRBJ2-1; 15 bases map to TRBD2. This CDR3 region has 15 residues. The trim removed 6 bases at V and 11 bases at J, leaving 8 bases unmatched. Germline lookup yields CDR1 MNHEY and CDR2 SVGAGI. CDR3 in DNA: TGTGCCAGCAGCAACGGACTAGCGGGAGGGACGCAGCAGTTCTTC. Its protein is CASSNGLAGGTQQFF.

J is TRBJ1-1 and V is TRBV5-6; D is perhaps TRBD1 (5 bases). There are 15 residues in the CDR3. V was trimmed by 5 bases and J by 3 bases, leaving 17 bases between them. Germline-derived CDR1 and CDR2 are SGHDT and YYEEEE. The CDR3 protein is CASRGGRGSHTEAFF. The CDR3 DNA follows: TGTGCCAGCAGGGGGGGACGTGGCTCCCACACTGAAGCTTTCTTT.

The V call is TRBV7-9, the J call TRBJ2-3; 10 nucleotides agree with TRBD2. V shed 1 base and J 1 base; nucleotides not matched to a gene: 5. This CDR3 is built from 17 residues. Germline CDR1 and CDR2: SEHNR and FQNEAQ (reference sequence). CDR3 loop: CASSLVRLAGGTDTQYF. The CDR3 DNA sequence: TGTGCCAGCAGCTTAGTAAGGCTAGCGGGAGGCACAGATACGCAGTATTTT.

The rearrangement joins TRBV28 to TRBJ1-3; 7 bases map to TRBD1. With V trimmed by 4 bases and J by 1 base, 7 bases remained unmatched. Germline V gene lookup returns CDR1 MDHEN and CDR2 SYDVKM. CDR3 length: 16 amino acids. The CDR3 DNA reads TGTGCCAGCAGTTCAATCGGGACAGCTTCTGGAAACACCATATATTTT. Translated: CASSSIGTASGNTIYF.

V and J are TRBV29-1 and TRBJ2-2; 12 bases agree with TRBD2. V lost 7 bases and J lost 5; bases outside the gene matches: 5. The CDR3 has 14 residues. In germline, CDR1 is SQVTM, CDR2 ANQGSEA. In nucleotides, the CDR3 is TGCAGCGCCGGACTAGCGGGATGGACCGGGGAGCTGTTTTTT. This encodes CSAGLAGWTGELFF.

The chain carries TRBV5-8 and TRBJ2-7; 9 positions agree with TRBD1. V shed 4 bases and J 4 bases; nucleotides not matched to a gene: 12. CDR1 SGHTS and CDR2 YDEGEE come from the germline V gene. This CDR3 comprises 16 residues. Written as DNA, the CDR3 is TGTGCCAGCAGCAGCCTAAGGACAGGGGAGAAATACGAGCAGTACTTC. Encoded protein: CASSSLRTGEKYEQYF. The full variable domain, in which reference TRBV5-8 and TRBJ2-7 provide the parts outside the CDR3, is EAGVTQSPTHLIKTRGQQATLRCSPISGHTSVYWYQQALGLGLQFLLWYDEGEERNRGNFPPRFSGRQFPNYSSELNVNALELEDSALYLCASSSLRTGEKYEQYFGPGTRLTVT.

The genes are TRBV30 and TRBJ1-5; D ambiguous. Looked up from germline, CDR1 is GTSNPN and CDR2 is SVGIG (reference sequence). V lost 5 bases to trimming and J lost 0 bases, with 14 bases between them. The CDR3 length is 15 residues. This CDR3 is CAWAPGSNSNQPQHF. CDR3 DNA: TGTGCCTGGGCCCCTGGGAGCAATAGCAATCAGCCCCAGCATTTT.

This chain uses TRBV19 with TRBJ2-1, with TRBD2 matching over 7 bases. This CDR3 has 13 residues. The germline V gene encodes CDR1 LNHDA and CDR2 SQIVND (reference sequence). With V trimmed by 8 bases and J by 3 bases, 4 bases remained unmatched. The CDR3 coding sequence is TGTGCCAGTTCTTCTAGCGGCTACAATGAGCAGTTCTTC. Residues: CASSSSGYNEQFF.

The gene calls are TRBV21-1 and TRBJ1-5. TRBV21-1 is a known pseudogene. The CDR3 is 15 amino acids. The DNA of the CDR3 is TGTGCCAGCAGCAAACCCAGGGCGGGGGGTCAGCCCCAGCATTTT. Translated: CASSKPRAGGQPQHF.